This T cell receptor beta chain stems from a study of cytomegalovirus exposure and HLA in healthy donors. Study information: Membership in the Caucasian-associated ancestry cluster was found for 81% of 398 genotyped donors.

The primer mix had 60 Vbeta and 13 Jbeta primers. Sequencing was performed with immunoSEQ multiplex PCR; in TCRdb, only in-frame clones are kept and a portion is missing. This repertoire shows around 97,000 clones, roughly 80% found once; its top ten account for 4%. Overall study findings and caveats: Reportedly, cytomegalovirus status was diagnosed with high sensitivity and specificity.

Germline CDR1 reads SEHNR; CDR2 reads FQNEAQ (reference sequence). The CDR3 is 18 amino acids. Donors had nominal health at sampling but likely had unrecorded immune exposures. Concerning this clone itself: Its antigen remains unknown. Mismatch with germline at one junction end may stem from a read error.

Material for sequencing was PBMCs. The rearrangement joins TRBV7-9 to TRBJ1-1; TRBD1 is a possible D gene (6 bases). The source is a man aged 50-59 years in good health and CMV-seropositive. Written as DNA, the CDR3 is TGTTCCAGCAGCTCATTATTATCCGGGGGGGGCATGAACACTGAAGCTTTCTTT. This codes for CSSSSLLSGGGMNTEAFF. Combining the CDR3 with reference TRBV7-9 and TRBJ1-1 gives the whole variable domain DTGVSQNPRHKITKRGQNVTFRCDPISEHNRLYWYRQTLGQGPEFLTYFQNEAQLEKSRLLSDRFSAERPKGSFSTLEIQRTEQGDSAMYLCSSSSLLSGGGMNTEAFFGQGTRLTVV.